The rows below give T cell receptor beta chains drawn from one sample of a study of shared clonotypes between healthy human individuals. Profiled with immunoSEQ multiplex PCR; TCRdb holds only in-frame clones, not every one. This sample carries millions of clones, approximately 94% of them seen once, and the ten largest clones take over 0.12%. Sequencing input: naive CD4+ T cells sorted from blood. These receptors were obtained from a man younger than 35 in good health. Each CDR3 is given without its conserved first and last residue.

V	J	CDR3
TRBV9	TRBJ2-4	ASSVGYLEDIQY
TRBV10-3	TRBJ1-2	AISEEGGRGSYT
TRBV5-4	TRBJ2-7	ASSLVGEQY
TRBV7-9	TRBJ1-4	ASSSFGATNEKLF
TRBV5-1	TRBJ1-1	ASSAGTEGTEAF
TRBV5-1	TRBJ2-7	ASSPGEVGYEQY
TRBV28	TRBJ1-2	ASKITPGQDVTNYGYT
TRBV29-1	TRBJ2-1	SVEGGTGRNEQF
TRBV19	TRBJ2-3	ASRARTDTQY
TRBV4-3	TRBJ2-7	ASSPVPGGSYEQY
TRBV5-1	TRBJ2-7	ASSVRDMASYEQY
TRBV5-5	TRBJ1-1	ASSFGGGNTEAF
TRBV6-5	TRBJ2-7	ASSYSLSDPYEQY
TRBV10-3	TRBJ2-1	ASTGQFIGEQF
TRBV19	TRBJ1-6	ASSIGGDSPLH
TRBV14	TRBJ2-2	ASSQLSGLAGNTGELF
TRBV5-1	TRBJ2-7	ASSPQGAPSYEQY
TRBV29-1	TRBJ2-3	SVLAGVGDTQY